Following are 21 T cell receptor beta chains from one sample sequenced in a study of blood T cells in healthy people across ages. With a J-beta primer mix and a sample-barcoded 5' primer, a second PCR ran about 6 to 11 cycles. MiXCR was run by TCRdb on the 5' RACE reads, yielding one entry per CDR3 protein. Here the sample spans over 600,000 distinct CDR3 sequences, around 21% being singletons. The sample was blood. These receptors were obtained from a man in his 70s in good health.

V and J are TRBV14 and TRBJ2-5; 7 nucleotides match TRBD2. With the DNA end fitting TRBJ2-1 better, the J assignment may be wrong. This CDR3 spans 14 amino acids. CDR1 is SGHDN, CDR2 FVKESK, per germline. The CDR3 DNA is TGTGCCAGCAGCGGCGCGGGAGTAGGGAATGAGCAGTTCTTC. Translation: CASSGAGVGNEQFF.

V is TRBV2 and J is TRBJ1-4; tentative D call: TRBD1 (5 bases). Trimming shortened V by 1 base and J by 10 bases, and 10 bases separated the two germline ends. The CDR3 is 13 residues long. The germline CDR1 and CDR2 sequences are SNHLY and FYNNEI. CDR3 nucleotides: TGTGCCAGCAGTGAAGAAGGGGTAGGAAAACTGTTTTTT. Amino acid sequence: CASSEEGVGKLFF.

The rearrangement uses TRBV7-2 and TRBJ2-5, with no clear D. Germline V lookup: CDR1 SGHTA, CDR2 FQGNSA. The CDR3 spans 14 residues. Trimming took off 5 bases at V and 1 base at J, with 11 bases between the two ends. Here the CDR3 reads CASSREVVQETQYF. The CDR3 nucleotides read TGTGCCAGCAGCAGAGAAGTCGTCCAAGAGACCCAGTACTTC. Drawing the rest from reference TRBV7-2 and TRBJ2-5, the complete variable domain is GAGVSQSPSNKVTEKGKDVELRCDPISGHTALYWYRQSLGQGLEFLIYFQGNSAPDKSGLPSDRFSAERTGGSVSTLTIQRTQQEDSAVYLCASSREVVQETQYFGPGTRLLVL.

The chain employs TRBV5-8 and TRBJ2-3; 7 nucleotides agree with TRBD2. The CDR3 is 19 residues long. With V trimmed by 0 bases and J by 0 bases, 13 bases remained unmatched. In germline, CDR1 is SGHTS, CDR2 YDEGEE. CDR3 amino acids: CASSLAAAALAASTDTQYF. The CDR3 DNA follows: TGTGCCAGCAGCTTGGCTGCGGCAGCGCTAGCGGCTAGCACAGATACGCAGTATTTT.

The chain couples TRBV3-1 to TRBJ2-3; 7 bases align to TRBD1. The CDR3 extends over 15 amino acids. With 3 bases clipped from V and 7 bases from J, the junction kept 10 bases outside the gene matches. The germline V gene has CDR1 LGHDT and CDR2 YNNKEL (reference sequence). In nucleotides, the CDR3 is TGTGCCAGCAGCCACGGGGACAGAAGAAAAAATACGCAGTATTTT. Translated: CASSHGDRRKNTQYF.

This clonotype was seen more than once but under ten times. At one boundary the junction diverges from the germline segment, which might be a read error. The rearrangement joins TRBV28 to TRBJ1-1; D gene ambiguous. From germline, CDR1 is MDHEN and CDR2 SYDVKM. This CDR3 region has 14 residues. The CDR3 sequence is CTSSLSQGNTEAFF. DNA of the CDR3: TGTACCAGCAGTTTATCCCAAGGGAACACTGAAGCTTTCTTT.

V is TRBV4-1 and J is TRBJ2-3, with 7 bases aligning to TRBD1. V dropped 4 bases and J dropped 0; count of bases not matched to a gene: 4. The CDR3 length is 15 residues. Germline loops: CDR1 MGHRA, CDR2 YSYEKL. The CDR3 spells CASSRQGESTDTQYF. The CDR3, as DNA: TGCGCCAGCAGCCGACAGGGAGAGAGCACAGATACGCAGTATTTT.

This clonotype occurred a few times. J is TRBJ1-5 and V is TRBV3-1, with D perhaps matching TRBD1 (6 bases). CDR3 length equals 15 residues. Looked up from germline, CDR1 is LGHDT and CDR2 is YNNKEL (reference sequence). V lost 1 base and J lost 3, with 10 bases in between. CDR3: CASSQGGTNNQPQHF. As DNA, the CDR3 is TGTGCCAGCAGCCAAGGCGGGACAAACAATCAGCCCCAGCATTTT.

The V call is TRBV20-1, the J call TRBJ2-7; a possible D gene is TRBD1 (5 bases). Near its end, the DNA agrees better with TRBJ2-5, so the J call may be wrong. CDR1 DFQATT and CDR2 SNEGSKA come from the germline V gene (reference sequence). This CDR3 is 13 amino acids long. The CDR3 DNA follows: TGCAGTGCAACCTCGACAGCGAAAGAGACCCAGTACTTC. This encodes CSATSTAKETQYF.

The rearrangement links TRBV28 to TRBJ1-4; D might be TRBD1 (6 bases). Germline-derived CDR1 and CDR2 are MDHEN and SYDVKM. The CDR3 sequence is 16 residues long. The V end lost 3 bases, the J end lost 0 bases, and 11 bases lay between the germline ends. The DNA of the CDR3 is TGTGCCAGCAGTTTTACGGGGGGCCCAACTAATGAAAAACTGTTTTTT. It yields the protein CASSFTGGPTNEKLFF. Full variable domain (missing parts from reference TRBV28 and TRBJ1-4): DVKVTQSSRYLVKRTGEKVFLECVQDMDHENMFWYRQDPGLGLRLIYFSYDVKMKEKGDIPEGYSVSREKKERFSLILESASTNQTSMYLCASSFTGGPTNEKLFFGSGTQLSVL.

The J gene is TRBJ2-2, the V gene TRBV7-2, with D possibly TRBD2 on 5 matching bases. Between the trimmed V and J ends, which lost 1 base and 5 bases, there was a span of 14 bases. This CDR3 contains 16 residues. Germline values: CDR1 SGHTA, CDR2 FQGNSA. CDR3 loop: CASSLVAGRGTGELFF. The CDR3, as DNA: TGTGCCAGCAGCTTAGTTGCGGGCCGGGGTACCGGGGAGCTGTTTTTT.

This clonotype showed up many times. The chain joins TRBV11-2 to TRBJ2-7; tentative D call: TRBD1 (5 bases). Germline V gene lookup returns CDR1 SGHAT and CDR2 FQNNGV. The CDR3 extends over 14 amino acids. With 6 bases removed from V and 3 bases from J, the gap between germline ends came to 15 bases. CDR3 sequence reads: CASRLAGLVYEQYF. The CDR3 nucleotides are TGTGCCAGCAGGTTGGCAGGGTTGGTCTACGAGCAGTACTTC. Full variable domain (remainder filled in from reference TRBV11-2 and TRBJ2-7): EAGVAQSPRYKIIEKRQSVAFWCNPISGHATLYWYQQILGQGPKLLIQFQNNGVVDDSQLPKDRFSAERLKGVDSTLKIQPAKLEDSAVYLCASRLAGLVYEQYFGPGTRLTVT.

This clonotype was found a few times. A much larger clone lies a single base off, so this may be a read error. This chain links TRBV28 with TRBJ2-5; D is unresolved. The germline V and J ends were trimmed by 8 bases and 3 bases, with 13 bases remaining between them. The CDR3 is made up of 13 amino acids. Germline lookup yields CDR1 MDHEN and CDR2 SYDVKM. CDR3 residues: CASGNSGKETQYF. CDR3 DNA sequence: TGTGCCAGCGGCAATAGTGGGAAAGAGACCCAGTACTTC.

As DNA, the CDR3 is TGTGCCAGCAGCGCGGGGGGCCGGCGAGGGGAAAAACTGTTTTTT. Translation gives CASSAGGRRGEKLFF. V is TRBV9 and J is TRBJ1-4; possible D gene TRBD1, 6 bases. Trimming cost V 3 bases and J 8 bases, with 17 bases left between them. Germline CDR1 and CDR2: SGDLS and YYNGEE. This CDR3 region has 15 residues.

The chain couples TRBV28 to TRBJ1-5, with no clear D. The CDR3 sequence is 16 residues long. The V gene's germline CDR1 is MDHEN and CDR2 SYDVKM. Trimming removed 2 bases from V and 4 bases from J, with 15 bases in between. The CDR3 sequence is CASSLIVMQENQPQHF. The CDR3 DNA follows: TGTGCCAGCAGTTTAATAGTCATGCAGGAGAATCAGCCCCAGCATTTT.

As regards this clonotype: A single base separates this from a much larger clone, so it may be a read error. The chain combines TRBV7-8 with TRBJ2-1; 7 bases align to TRBD1. The J call could be wrong; TRBJ2-7 is a better fit for the DNA end. Germline CDR1 and CDR2: SGHVS and FQNEAQ. CDR3 length equals 13 residues. The CDR3 coding sequence is TGTGCCAACAGCGTCACAGGGGTTTACGAGCAGTACTTC. Residues: CANSVTGVYEQYF.

This clonotype was found a few times. The V gene is TRBV6-5, the J gene TRBJ2-5, with 7 nucleotides matching TRBD2. The V segment lost 10 bases and the J segment 2 bases; nucleotides outside the gene matches: 7. The CDR3 is 13 residues long. Germline V gives CDR1 MNHEY, CDR2 SVGAGI. The CDR3 DNA follows: TGTGCCACCCTCGGGGGGAGGCAAGAGACCCAGTACTTC. Amino acid sequence: CATLGGRQETQYF.

V and J are TRBV2 and TRBJ2-1, with 7 bases that match TRBD1. The V gene end was trimmed by 8 bases and the J gene end by 3 bases; junction bases not matched to a gene: 10. The CDR3 covers 15 residues. Germline assignment: CDR1 SNHLY and CDR2 FYNNEI. The CDR3 here is CASGTVFYIYNEQFF. The CDR3 nucleotides read TGTGCCAGCGGGACAGTCTTCTACATCTACAATGAGCAGTTCTTC.

This clonotype turned up a few times. The rearrangement joins TRBV6-1 to TRBJ1-2; the D gene is possibly TRBD1 (5 bases). This CDR3 spans 14 amino acids. The V end lost 3 bases, the J end lost 4 bases, and 12 bases lay between the germline ends. CDR1 and CDR2 from the germline V gene are MNHNS and SASEGT. The chain's CDR3 is CASSETTGPYGYTF. CDR3 DNA: TGTGCCAGCAGTGAGACAACAGGACCCTATGGCTACACCTTC.

The chain is built from TRBV28 and TRBJ2-5, with 10 nucleotides matching TRBD1. Gene TRBJ2-7 matches the end of the DNA better, so the J call may be wrong. The CDR3 runs to 15 residues. The germline CDR1 and CDR2 sequences are MDHEN and SYDVKM. CDR3 DNA sequence: TGTGCCAGCAGTTTTCCCCCTCGACAGGGGGCCGAGCAGTACTTC. Translation gives CASSFPPRQGAEQYF.

The CDR3 is CASSAGTEGGYTF. The CDR3 DNA reads TGTGCCAGCAGCGCCGGGACAGAGGGGGGCTACACCTTC. The V gene is TRBV9, the J gene TRBJ1-2; TRBD1 agrees at 7 bases. Germline lookup yields CDR1 SGDLS and CDR2 YYNGEE. The CDR3 contains 13 residues. V lost 3 bases, J lost 8 bases, and 7 bases stayed unmatched.